The 12 T cell receptor beta chains given below trace back to one sample, sequenced in a study of T cells in Graves' hyperthyroidism and ophthalmopathy. Amplification of TCR beta CDR3 regions was performed using RNA transcripts as template. The HTBI primer set drove a first-round RT-PCR of the TCR CDR3. TCRdb itself ran the multiplex PCR reads through MiXCR, one entry per CDR3 protein. The sample has approximately 510,000 distinct CDR3 sequences, 35% to 50% seen once; the top ten hold about 43%. The sequenced sample consisted of peripheral blood or thyroid tissue (not recorded which). These receptors came from an adult woman with Graves' disease, either hyperthyroidism or ophthalmopathy (not recorded which).

This clonotype was seen repeatedly, ten times or more. The chain uses TRBV5-1 and TRBJ2-5; no firm D call. This CDR3 has 14 residues. CDR1 and CDR2 from the germline V gene are SGHRS and YFSETQ. V was pared by 3 bases and J by 4 bases, with 13 bases between. The CDR3 region has the DNA TGCGCCAGCAGCTCTCTTTGGGGTGCAGAGACCCAGTACTTC. As protein: CASSSLWGAETQYF.

This clonotype was picked up many times. The genes are TRBV7-8 and TRBJ2-5; a weak D match, TRBD2 (6 bases). CDR1 and CDR2 from the germline V gene are SGHVS and FQNEAQ. V was clipped by 5 bases and J by 7 bases, with 17 bases between them. This CDR3 has 14 amino acids. CDR3 amino acids: CASSLRTTLGTQYF. DNA of the CDR3: TGTGCCAGCAGCCTCAGGACTACACTGGGGACCCAGTACTTC.

The chain combines TRBV29-1 with TRBJ1-2, with 7 nucleotides matching TRBD1. CDR1 and CDR2 (germline): SQVTM, ANQGSEA. The CDR3 is 12 residues long. V was clipped by 7 bases and J by 8 bases; unmatched bases: 10. The CDR3, as DNA: TGCAGCGCTGTGGCGGGGACAGCGGGCTACACCTTC. It translates to CSAVAGTAGYTF. Filled out from reference TRBV29-1 and TRBJ1-2, the complete variable domain reads SAVISQKPSRDICQRGTSLTIQCQVDSQVTMMFWYRQQPGQSLTLIATANQGSEATYESGFVIDKFPISRPNLTFSTLTVSNMSPEDSSIYLCSAVAGTAGYTFGSGTRLTVV.

This clonotype was observed at least ten times. The rearrangement links TRBV24-1 to TRBJ1-2; maybe TRBD1 (5 bases). Trimming removed 9 bases at V and 0 bases at J, with 10 bases between. The CDR3 contains 13 residues. Germline values: CDR1 KGHDR, CDR2 SFDVKD. This chain's CDR3 is CATGDGTNYGYTF. Written as DNA, the CDR3 is TGTGCCACCGGGGACGGTACTAACTATGGCTACACCTTC.

The J gene is TRBJ1-5, the V gene TRBV7-2, with 8 bases identical to TRBD1. Trimming at V came to 9 bases and at J to 2 bases, leaving 9 bases not matched to a gene. CDR3 size: 15 residues. Germline lookup yields CDR1 SGHTA and CDR2 FQGNSA. The CDR3: CASSMATGGNQPQHF. As DNA, the CDR3 is TGTGCCAGTAGTATGGCGACAGGGGGCAATCAGCCCCAGCATTTT.

This clonotype came up a few times. This chain links TRBV15 with TRBJ1-2; tentatively, D is TRBD1 (5 bases). V was cut by 1 base and J by 8 bases, with 23 bases left in between. The CDR3 runs 17 residues. Per germline, CDR1 LNHNV and CDR2 YYDKDF (reference sequence). The CDR3 sequence: CATSRVGTPGLGGGYTF. CDR3 in DNA: TGTGCCACCAGCAGAGTGGGGACGCCAGGGTTAGGAGGAGGCTACACCTTC.

This clonotype was seen a handful of times. The J gene is TRBJ1-3, the V gene TRBV25-1, with a tentative D call TRBD1 (5 bases). Looked up from germline, CDR1 is MGHDK and CDR2 is SYGVNS. The CDR3 is 16 amino acids. The V and J ends lost 2 bases and 0 bases respectively, with 11 bases between them. The CDR3 DNA reads as TGTGCCAGCAGTGAAAGGTGGGGGACCTCTGGAAACACCATATATTTT. Its translation is CASSERWGTSGNTIYF.

This clonotype has a count of ten or more. The chain links TRBV5-1 to TRBJ2-7; 9 nucleotides line up with TRBD1. The germline V gene has CDR1 SGHRS and CDR2 YFSETQ. J lost 2 bases, V lost 0 bases, and 6 bases had no gene match. The CDR3 length is 16 residues. The CDR3 bases are TGCGCCAGCAGCTTGGAACCGGGACAGGGACCCTACGAGCAGTACTTC. Protein product: CASSLEPGQGPYEQYF.

Details on this clonotype: A much larger clone differs from this one at a single base, so this may be a read error. The chain links TRBV6-1 to TRBJ1-4, with 7 bases matching TRBD1. The germline CDR1 and CDR2 sequences are MNHNS and SASEGT. This CDR3 has 14 residues. The V gene end was trimmed by 4 bases and the J gene end by 16 bases; junction bases not matched to a gene: 15. In DNA form, the CDR3 reads TGTGCCAGCAGTGGAATGAGGGGGACAGACCACAAGTTTTTT. Protein: CASSGMRGTDHKFF.

V usage is TRBV5-8 and J usage is TRBJ1-6; D is unresolved. The CDR3 is made up of 15 amino acids. Trimming removed 4 bases at V and 0 bases at J, with 8 bases between. CDR1 SGHTS and CDR2 YDEGEE come from the germline V gene. In DNA form, the CDR3 reads TGTGCCAGCAGCAAGGGCAGCTCCTATAATTCACCCCTCCACTTT. This encodes CASSKGSSYNSPLHF.

This clonotype has ten or more counts. The chain links TRBV15 to TRBJ2-7; 8 nucleotides align to TRBD2. CDR1 LNHNV and CDR2 YYDKDF come from the germline V gene (reference sequence). Unmatched junction bases numbered 8, after V lost 3 bases and J lost 4 bases. CDR3 length: 15 amino acids. The CDR3 here is CATSRGLGPKYEQYF. For the CDR3, the DNA is TGTGCCACCAGCAGGGGACTAGGCCCTAAATACGAGCAGTACTTC.

This clonotype appeared many times. This chain joins TRBV4-1 and TRBJ1-6; D gene ambiguous. CDR1 is MGHRA and CDR2 is YSYEKL in the germline V gene. V was pared by 4 bases and J by 9 bases, with 10 bases between. This CDR3 is built from 13 residues. The DNA of the CDR3 is TGCGCCAGCAGCCGGGTGGAGGTTTCACCCCTCCACTTT. Its protein is CASSRVEVSPLHF.